Listed here are 16 T cell receptor beta chains from one sample, sequenced in a study of T cells in pancreatic ductal adenocarcinoma. The selected patients with pancreatic ductal adenocarcinoma had surgery but no neoadjuvant therapy. Here immunoSEQ multiplex PCR was the method, and the copy in TCRdb shows in-frame clones only, minus some. The sample yields tens of thousands of clones, approximately 90% seen once. The source material was PBMCs. The receptors derive from a human donor with pancreatic ductal adenocarcinoma.

This sequence joins TRBV15 and TRBJ2-5; D remains unclear. V was clipped by 0 bases and J by 0 bases, with 5 bases between them. The CDR3 sequence is 14 residues long. From germline, CDR1 is LNHNV and CDR2 YYDKDF (reference sequence). CDR3 DNA: TGTGCCACCAGCAGAGACAGGTACCAAGAGACCCAGTACTTC. Protein product: CATSRDRYQETQYF.

The rearrangement links TRBV5-1 to TRBJ2-5; a possible D gene is TRBD2 (5 bases). The CDR3 sequence is 15 residues long. The V gene's germline CDR1 is SGHRS and CDR2 YFSETQ. Deletions cut 0 bases from V and 5 bases from J, with 14 bases between. The DNA of the CDR3 is TGCGCCAGCAGCTTGGTTGGGAGCCTCCGGGAGACCCAGTACTTC. Translated: CASSLVGSLRETQYF.

The rearrangement uses TRBV7-2 and TRBJ1-3; a possible D gene is TRBD1 (5 bases). Per the germline V gene, CDR1 is SGHTA and CDR2 is FQGNSA. Trimming left V 0 bases short and J 1 base short, with 10 bases between. The CDR3 totals 16 residues. The CDR3 sequence is CASSLAWTTSGNTIYF. The CDR3 DNA is TGTGCCAGCAGCTTAGCCTGGACAACTTCTGGAAACACCATATATTTT.

This clone was picked up one time. The V gene is TRBV4-2, the J gene TRBJ1-2; D is ambiguous. CDR3 length: 15 residues. Germline CDR1 reads LGHNA; CDR2 reads YNFKEQ. The ends were cut back, 0 bases at V and 2 bases at J, with 10 bases in the middle. The CDR3 nucleotides read TGTGCCAGCAGCCAAGAATCCAACCGAAACTATGGCTACACCTTC. It encodes CASSQESNRNYGYTF.

The chain joins TRBV19 to TRBJ1-4; the D is unclear. The CDR3 has 16 residues. Germline V gene data show CDR1 as LNHDA and CDR2 as SQIVND (reference sequence). V lost 3 bases, J lost 7 bases, and 18 bases lay in between. CDR3 in amino acids: CASSIQRLFLGEKLFF. CDR3 DNA sequence: TGTGCCAGTAGTATTCAAAGGCTGTTCCTGGGTGAAAAACTGTTTTTT.

V and J are TRBV27 and TRBJ1-1; D remains unclear. V lost 7 bases and J 2 bases, leaving 14 bases between the germline ends. There are 14 residues in the CDR3. CDR1 and CDR2 from the germline V gene are MNHEY and SMNVEV (reference sequence). The CDR3 nucleotides are TGTGCCAGCACTCCCGCTGGGCGTAACACTGAAGCTTTCTTT. Translating it yields CASTPAGRNTEAFF.

The rearrangement uses TRBV6-5 and TRBJ2-7; D may be TRBD1 or TRBD2 (6 bases each). The CDR3 totals 14 residues. The V end lost 5 bases, the J end lost 4 bases, and 15 bases lay between the germline ends. Germline CDR1 and CDR2: MNHEY and SVGAGI. CDR3 in amino acids: CASSERGRQYEQYF. CDR3 nucleotide sequence: TGTGCCAGCAGTGAAAGGGGGAGGCAGTACGAGCAGTACTTC.

This clone was counted once. The genes are TRBV15 and TRBJ2-3; 9 positions agree with TRBD2. The length of the CDR3 is 16 residues. The germline CDR1 and CDR2 sequences are LNHNV and YYDKDF (reference sequence). V was clipped by 4 bases and J by 5 bases; unmatched bases: 10. CDR3 bases: TGTGCCACCAGCAACCGATGGCGGGAGGGCCGAGATACGCAGTATTTT. It specifies CATSNRWREGRDTQYF.

This rearrangement joins TRBV28 to TRBJ2-7; unclear D gene. The CDR3 has 12 residues. V dropped 6 bases and J dropped 2 bases, with 8 bases sitting between them. Germline V gene lookup returns CDR1 MDHEN and CDR2 SYDVKM. CDR3 sequence: CASSPGAYEQYF. CDR3 coding DNA: TGTGCCAGCAGCCCCGGTGCCTACGAGCAGTACTTC.

The chain links TRBV7-2 to TRBJ2-7; the D gene is possibly TRBD2 (6 bases). Trimming took off 3 bases at V and 0 bases at J, with 12 bases between the two ends. The CDR3 totals 15 residues. From germline, CDR1 is SGHTA and CDR2 FQGNSA. CDR3 residues: CASSFGGTGSYEQYF. In DNA, the CDR3 is TGTGCCAGCAGCTTTGGGGGGACGGGCTCCTACGAGCAGTACTTC.

The V call is TRBV9, the J call TRBJ2-3, with a possible D match to TRBD2 (6 bases). The CDR3 is 13 residues long. Trimming took 4 bases from V and 10 from J, leaving 16 bases between them. CDR1 and CDR2 from the germline V gene are SGDLS and YYNGEE. For the CDR3, the DNA is TGTGCCAGCAGCCCCCTCCTCGGGACTCCGCAGTATTTT. The encoded protein is CASSPLLGTPQYF.

The rearrangement links TRBV6-1 to TRBJ1-5; the D is unclear. This CDR3 is 12 amino acids long. The V end lost 7 bases, the J end lost 9 bases, and 13 bases lay between the germline ends. CDR1 and CDR2 from the germline V gene are MNHNS and SASEGT. The CDR3 spells CASIGLDRPQHF. In DNA, the CDR3 is TGTGCCAGCATAGGGCTCGACCGGCCCCAGCATTTT.

This clone has only one observation. The chain employs TRBV18 and TRBJ2-5; D is undetermined. Germline V gene lookup returns CDR1 KGHSH and CDR2 LQKENI. Trimming cost V 3 bases and J 5 bases, with 7 bases left between them. The CDR3 contains 12 residues. The CDR3 sequence: CASSPFEETQYF. DNA of the CDR3: TGTGCCAGCTCACCTTTTGAGGAGACCCAGTACTTC.

The chain combines TRBV6-5 with TRBJ1-1; D gene ambiguous. The CDR3 runs 12 residues. Germline values: CDR1 MNHEY, CDR2 SVGAGI. V lost 8 bases, J lost 8 bases, and 15 bases lay in between. CDR3 sequence (DNA): TGTGCCAGCCGGAGCCAGACCCGGGAAGCTTTCTTT. It specifies CASRSQTREAFF.

The chain carries TRBV5-1 and TRBJ2-7; TRBD1 matches 10 bases. V lost 3 bases and J lost 1; bases outside the gene matches: 7. Germline values: CDR1 SGHRS, CDR2 YFSETQ. The CDR3 runs 16 residues. This chain's CDR3 is CASSSHGQGVSYEQYF. As DNA, the CDR3 is TGCGCCAGCAGCTCACATGGACAGGGGGTATCCTACGAGCAGTACTTC.

The chain recombines TRBV10-3 with TRBJ2-3; D is perhaps TRBD2 (5 bases). V was trimmed by 2 bases and J by 2 bases, leaving 8 bases between them. The CDR3 runs to 14 residues. CDR1 is ENHRY and CDR2 is SYGVKD in the germline V gene. The chain's CDR3 is CAISEREYTDTQYF. The CDR3 region has the DNA TGTGCCATCAGTGAGAGGGAGTACACAGATACGCAGTATTTT.